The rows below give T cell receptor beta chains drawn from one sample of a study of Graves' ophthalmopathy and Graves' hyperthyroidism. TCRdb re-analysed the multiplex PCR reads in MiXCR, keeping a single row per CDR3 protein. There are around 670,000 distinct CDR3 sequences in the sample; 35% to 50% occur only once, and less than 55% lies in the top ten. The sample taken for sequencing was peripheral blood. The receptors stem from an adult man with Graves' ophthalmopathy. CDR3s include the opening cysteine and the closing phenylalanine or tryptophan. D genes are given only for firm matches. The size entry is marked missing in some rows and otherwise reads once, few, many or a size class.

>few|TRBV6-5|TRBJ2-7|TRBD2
TGTGCCAGCAGGGCTGCCGGGACTAGCGACGAGCAGTACTTC
CASRAAGTSDEQYF
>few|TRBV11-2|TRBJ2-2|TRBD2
TGTGCCAGCAGCCCCTCTAGCGGGAGAGGCGGGGAGCTGTTTTTT
CASSPSSGRGGELFF
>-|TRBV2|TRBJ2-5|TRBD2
TGTGCCAGCAGGGCGGGAGCGACCCAGTACTTC
CASRAGATQYF
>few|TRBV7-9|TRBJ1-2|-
TGTGCCAGCAGCTTAGTAGTGCCAGCGGATGGCTACACCTTC
CASSLVVPADGYTF
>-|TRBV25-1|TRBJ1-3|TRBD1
TGTGCCAGCAGTCTCCGACAGGGGCTGGGAAACACCATATATTTT
CASSLRQGLGNTIYF
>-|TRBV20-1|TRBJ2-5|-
TGCAGTGCTAGATACCTGGGGCAGCGCGAGACCCAGTACTTC
CSARYLGQRETQYF
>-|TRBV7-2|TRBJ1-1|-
TGTGCCAGCAGCTTGGAAAGGGCCAACACTGAAGCTTTCTTT
CASSLERANTEAFF
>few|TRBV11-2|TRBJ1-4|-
TGTGCCAGCAGCCGTGTGGGTGGCAGGGACGATGAAAAACTGTTTTTT
CASSRVGGRDDEKLFF
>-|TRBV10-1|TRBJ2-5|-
TGCGCCAGCAGTGACTTCGCGGCGGGACAAGAGTTGGAGACCCAGTACTTC
CASSDFAAGQELETQYF
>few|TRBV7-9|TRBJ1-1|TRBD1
TGTGCCAGCAGCTTGGTCCCGGGACAGATGAACACTGAAGCTTTCTTT
CASSLVPGQMNTEAFF
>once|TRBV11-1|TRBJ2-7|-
TGTGCCAGCAGCTTAGTGGCGGGGGCCACAACCTACGAGCAGTACTTC
CASSLVAGATTYEQYF
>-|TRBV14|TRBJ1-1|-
TGTGCCAGCAGCCAAGCGTACAGGGTAGGTTCTGAAGCTTTCTTT
CASSQAYRVGSEAFF
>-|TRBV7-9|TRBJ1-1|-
TGTGCCAGCAGCCCAGACACAGGAAACTACATGAACACTGAAGCTTTCTTT
CASSPDTGNYMNTEAFF
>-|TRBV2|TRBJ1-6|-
TGTGCCAGCAGTGAAGTATCAGGGTTTTCACCCCTCCACTTT
CASSEVSGFSPLHF
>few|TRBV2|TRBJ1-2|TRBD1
TGTGCCAGCAGGTACAGGGGCGGAGGCTACACCTTC
CASRYRGGGYTF
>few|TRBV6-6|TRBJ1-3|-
TGTGCCAGCAGTTACTCGAGGAAGCCTGGAAACACCATATATTTT
CASSYSRKPGNTIYF
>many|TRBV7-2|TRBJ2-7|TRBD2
TGTGCCAGCTCGGGACTAGCGGGAGTCGAGCAGTACTTC
CASSGLAGVEQYF
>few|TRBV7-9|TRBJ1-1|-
TGTGCCAGCAGCTTAGCGGGGGGCAGTTTGAACACTGAAGCTTTCTTT
CASSLAGGSLNTEAFF
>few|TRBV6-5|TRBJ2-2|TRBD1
TGTGCCAGCCTGGACAGGGGAGGCACCGGGGAGCTGTTTTTT
CASLDRGGTGELFF
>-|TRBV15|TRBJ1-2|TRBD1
TGTGCCACCAGCAGCATAGGGACAGCCTATGGCTACACCTTC
CATSSIGTAYGYTF
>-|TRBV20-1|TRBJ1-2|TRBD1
TGCAGTGCTCCGAATCTCCAGGACAGGGTCGGTTATGGCTACACCTTC
CSAPNLQDRVGYGYTF
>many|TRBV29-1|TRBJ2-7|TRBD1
TGCAGCGCTGGACAGGTGGGGGAGCAGTACTTC
CSAGQVGEQYF
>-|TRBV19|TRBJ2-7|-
TGTGCCAGTAGTATATCCCCTCGCAGCTTGATCTACGAGCAGTACTTC
CASSISPRSLIYEQYF
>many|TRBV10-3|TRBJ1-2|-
TGTGCCATCAGCCAGGGTGAATATGGCTACACCTTC
CAISQGEYGYTF
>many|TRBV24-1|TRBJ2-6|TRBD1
TGTGCCACCAGTGATCGACAGGGTGGGGCCAACGTCCTGACTTTC
CATSDRQGGANVLTF
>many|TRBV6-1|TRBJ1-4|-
TGTGCCAGCAGGGAGGCTGAAAAACTGTTTTTT
CASREAEKLFF
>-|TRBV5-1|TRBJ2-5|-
TGCGCCAGCAGCTCGGATGCAGTGACCCAGTACTTC
CASSSDAVTQYF
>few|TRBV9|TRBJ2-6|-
TGTGCCAGCAGCGTAATACCCGGGTCTGGGGCCAACGTCCTGACTTTC
CASSVIPGSGANVLTF
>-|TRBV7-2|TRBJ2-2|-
TGTGCCAGCAGCCACGGGACAATGGTCACCGGGGAGCTGTTTTTT
CASSHGTMVTGELFF
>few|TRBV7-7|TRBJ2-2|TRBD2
TGTGCTTCTACTAGCGGCGGCACCGGGGAGCTGTTTTTT
CASTSGGTGELFF
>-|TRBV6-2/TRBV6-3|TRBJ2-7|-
TGTGCCAGCAGTCGCACTACCAGAGGGCTAGCGTTCCACGAGCAGTACTTC
CASSRTTRGLAFHEQYF
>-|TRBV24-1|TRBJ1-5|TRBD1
TGTGCCACCAGCAGAGTGGGACAGGGCACACGGCCCCAGCATTTT
CATSRVGQGTRPQHF
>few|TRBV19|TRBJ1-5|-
TGTGCCGCCGACGAGGGGTTTAGCAATCAGCCCCAGCATTTT
CAADEGFSNQPQHF
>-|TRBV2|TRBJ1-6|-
TGTGCCAGCAAAGAGTTACGGGGGATAGGTTCACCCCTCCACTTT
CASKELRGIGSPLHF
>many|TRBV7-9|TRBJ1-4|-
TGTGTCGTTGGGGAAACTAATGAAAAACTGTTTTTT
CVVGETNEKLFF
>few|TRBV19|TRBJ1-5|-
TGTGCCAGTAGGAGGACAGTGGAACAGCCCCAGCATTTT
CASRRTVEQPQHF
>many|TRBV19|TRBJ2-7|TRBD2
TGTGCCAGTAGTACGGGACTAGCGGTCTACGAGCAGTACTTC
CASSTGLAVYEQYF
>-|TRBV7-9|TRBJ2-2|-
TGTGCCAGCAGCTTGAGGACAAGCTACGGGGACGGGGAGCTGTTTTTT
CASSLRTSYGDGELFF
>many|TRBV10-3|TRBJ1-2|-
TGTGCCATCAGTGGCAGGCACGAACCTCGGAACTATGGCTACACCTTC
CAISGRHEPRNYGYTF
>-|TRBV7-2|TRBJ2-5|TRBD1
TGTGCCAGCAGTTCGACCCTAGGGGGCGAGTTGCGAGAGACCCAGTACTTC
CASSSTLGGELRETQYF
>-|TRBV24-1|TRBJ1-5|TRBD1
TGTGCCAGCAGTGCGACGGGACAGGGAAAACAGCCCCAGCATTTT
CASSATGQGKQPQHF
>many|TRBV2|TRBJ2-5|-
TGTGCCAGCAGTGACGGACGAAGAGGGACCCAGTACTTC
CASSDGRRGTQYF
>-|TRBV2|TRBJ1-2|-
TGTGCCAGTGGTGACCAGGGCGGCTATGGCTACACCTTC
CASGDQGGYGYTF
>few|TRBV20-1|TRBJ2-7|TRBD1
TGCAGTGCTGGACACAGGGGAGCCTACGAGCAGTACTTC
CSAGHRGAYEQYF
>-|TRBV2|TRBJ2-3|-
TGTGCCAGCAGTGCAATTGGAACAGATACGCAGTATTTT
CASSAIGTDTQYF
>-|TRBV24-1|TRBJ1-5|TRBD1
TGTGCCAGCAGCAAGATGACCGGGACAGGGGATCAGCCCCAGCATTTT
CASSKMTGTGDQPQHF
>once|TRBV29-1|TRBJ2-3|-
TGCAGTGCCAACCCGAGTGACACCCAATACACAGATACGCAGTATTTT
CSANPSDTQYTDTQYF
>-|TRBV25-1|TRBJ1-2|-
TGTGCCAGCAGTGAAGGCGGCGGAAGCCACTATGGCTACACCTTC
CASSEGGGSHYGYTF
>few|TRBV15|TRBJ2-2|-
TGTGCCACCAGGTCTAGGGGTTTAGGGGGTTTGGCGAACACCGGGGAGCTGTTTTTT
CATRSRGLGGLANTGELFF
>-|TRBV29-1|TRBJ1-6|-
TGCAGCGTAGTAGGGGACAATTCACCCCTCCACTTT
CSVVGDNSPLHF
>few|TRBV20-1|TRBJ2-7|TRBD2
TGCAGTGCTCCCCTGGGCGGGGGGGGGTACGAGCAGTACTTC
CSAPLGGGGYEQYF
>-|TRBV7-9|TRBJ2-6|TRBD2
TGTGCCAGCAGCTCTAGCGGGAACTCTGGGGCCAACGTCCTGACTTTC
CASSSSGNSGANVLTF
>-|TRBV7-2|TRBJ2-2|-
-
CASSPGGRTPGSCFF
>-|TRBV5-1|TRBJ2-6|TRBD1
TGCGCCAGCAGCTTGCGGGACAGCAGCAACGTCCTGACTTTC
CASSLRDSSNVLTF
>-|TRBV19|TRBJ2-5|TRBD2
TGTGCCAGTAGTTACCGGCCGGGGGGGCGACGTCAAGAGACCCAGTACTTC
CASSYRPGGRRQETQYF
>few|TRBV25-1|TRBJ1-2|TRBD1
TGTGCCAGCAGATCCCCCGGGACAGGGGTTGGCTACACCTTC
CASRSPGTGVGYTF